The 7 T cell receptor beta chains below were found in one sample sequenced in a study of blood T cells in healthy people across ages (dated by TCRdb to 2014 to 2015). To prepare the library, 5' RACE was applied. The sample was run on an Illumina HiSeq 2500. A second PCR of roughly 7 to 11 cycles was run with a J-beta primer mix and a sample-barcoded 5' primer. TCRdb reprocessing: public reads trimmed at Q25 with fastp, clones called with MiXCR, in-frame beta chains kept. Rows matching on CDR3 protein sequence are summarized as one entry with the most common DNA and genes. In this sample the table shows over 950,000 distinct CDR3 sequences, less than 45% of which occur a single time. Of the sample, about an eighth is held by the ten largest clones. Sequencing was carried out using blood. The source is a young man in good health.

This chain joins TRBV5-5 and TRBJ1-2; TRBD1 aligns across 7 bases. Trimming at V came to 4 bases and at J to 4 bases, leaving 10 bases not matched to a gene. The germline V gene has CDR1 SGHKS and CDR2 YYEKEE (reference sequence). The CDR3 is 15 amino acids. CDR3 region: CASSLDRSLFYGYTF. CDR3 sequence (DNA): TGTGCCAGCAGCCTGGACAGGTCCTTATTCTATGGCTACACCTTC.

This clonotype was counted only a few times. The rearrangement joins TRBV5-1 to TRBJ1-6, with 8 bases that match TRBD1. The CDR3 runs to 16 residues. Trimming at V came to 4 bases and at J to 9 bases, leaving 12 bases not matched to a gene. CDR1 and CDR2 from the germline V gene are SGHRS and YFSETQ. The CDR3 nucleotides read TGCGCCAGCAGCCCCACCGGACAGGGTAGGAGTTCACCCCTCCACTTT. Protein sequence: CASSPTGQGRSSPLHF.

Note on this clonotype: With a much larger clone just one base away, this may be a read error. The V gene is TRBV10-3, the J gene TRBJ1-2; weak D call: TRBD1 (6 bases). The CDR3 runs to 14 residues. Germline CDR1 ENHRY, CDR2 SYGVKD. The CDR3, as DNA: TGTGCCCTCAGTGATGGACAGACATCCTATGACTACACCTTC. It specifies CALSDGQTSYDYTF.

The chain recombines TRBV30 with TRBJ1-3; D is uncertain. Trimming took 4 bases from V and 0 from J, leaving 1 base between them. CDR1 GTSNPN and CDR2 SVGIG come from the germline V gene (reference sequence). The CDR3 length is 11 residues. CDR3 sequence reads: CAWTSGNTIYF. DNA of the CDR3: TGTGCCTGGACCTCTGGAAACACCATATATTTT. The full variable domain, completed using reference TRBV30 and TRBJ1-3, is SQTIHQWPATLVQPVGSPLSLECTVEGTSNPNLYWYRQAAGRGLQLLFYSVGIGQISSEVPQNLSASRPQDRQFILSSKKLLLSDSGFYLCAWTSGNTIYFGEGSWLTVV.

This clonotype was picked up a small number of times. The rearrangement uses TRBV9 and TRBJ2-1; D call uncertain. V gave up 0 bases and J gave up 0 bases, with 10 bases separating them. CDR1 and CDR2 from the germline V gene are SGDLS and YYNGEE. The CDR3 totals 16 residues. DNA of the CDR3: TGTGCCAGCAGCGTAGGGCCTCAAAGCTCCTACAATGAGCAGTTCTTC. Translating it yields CASSVGPQSSYNEQFF.

In nucleotides, the CDR3 is TGTGCCACCAGTGCAGCCACTAAGAACACCGGGGAGCTGTTTTTT. It specifies CATSAATKNTGELFF. The chain carries TRBV24-1 and TRBJ2-2; D not certain. V was clipped by 5 bases and J by 1 base, with 10 bases between them. CDR1 is KGHDR, CDR2 SFDVKD, per germline. There are 15 residues in the CDR3.

This clonotype was detected only a few times. CDR3: CASSQDDRTGRLTYEQYF. CDR3 coding DNA: TGTGCCAGCAGTCAAGACGACAGAACGGGACGACTTACCTACGAGCAGTACTTC. The chain combines TRBV6-2 or TRBV6-3 with TRBJ2-4; D may correspond to TRBD1 or TRBD2 (5 bases each). The assigned J gene may be wrong: the sequence end matches TRBJ2-7 better. The CDR3 runs 18 residues. Germline V gene lookup returns CDR1 MNHEY and CDR2 SVGEGT.